This T cell receptor beta chain derives from a study of Graves' ophthalmopathy and Graves' hyperthyroidism. RNA transcripts yielded amplified TCR beta CDR3 regions. Second-round multiplex PCR came after a first-round RT-PCR that employed HTBI primers. TCRdb re-analysed the multiplex PCR reads in MiXCR, keeping a single row per CDR3 protein. The sample lists 450,000 or so distinct CDR3 sequences, about 15% occurring once. Study-wide findings and caveats: Classification of ophthalmopathy versus stable hyperthyroidism by a 13-signature model yielded approximately 90% sensitivity and 70% to 83% specificity.

For this clonotype: As yet, its antigen is unknown. Given a much more abundant clone one base away, this may be a read error.

This TCR came from a woman in her 30s with Graves' ophthalmopathy. What was sequenced was blood.

CDR3 residues: CASSPFWMETQYF. The CDR3 region has the DNA TGTGCCAGCAGTCCCTTTTGGATGGAGACCCAGTACTTC. The chain uses TRBV7-8 and TRBJ2-5; no clear D gene. This CDR3 has 13 amino acids. Trimming cost V 6 bases and J 5 bases, with 13 bases left between them. Germline CDR1 is SGHVS and CDR2 is FQNEAQ.